The 24 T cell receptor beta chains presented below share a single source sample, sequenced in a study of glioma-infiltrating T cells after dendritic cell vaccination (TCRdb year 2016). The library came from the immunoSEQ multiplex PCR assay. TCRdb limited this immuneACCESS table to in-frame rearrangements with V and J called. A share of clones is missing; checked studies link under half to unresolved V genes, and the rest is unexplained. For this sample there are more than 100,000 clones; roughly 79% appear just once. The biggest ten clones account for about an eighth of the sample. The sample was blood, taken before dendritic cell vaccination. These receptors were obtained from a human donor with glioblastoma.

CDR3 nucleotide sequence: TGTGCCTGGACCTTGGACAGGGAAGAGACCCAGTACTTC. Its protein product is CAWTLDREETQYF. The rearrangement uses TRBV30 and TRBJ2-5; 8 positions agree with TRBD1. Looked up from germline, CDR1 is GTSNPN and CDR2 is SVGIG (reference sequence). The CDR3 is 13 amino acids. V was clipped by 4 bases and J by 3 bases; unmatched bases: 4. Complete variable domain (other parts from reference TRBV30 and TRBJ2-5): SQTIHQWPATLVQPVGSPLSLECTVEGTSNPNLYWYRQAAGRGLQLLFYSVGIGQISSEVPQNLSASRPQDRQFILSSKKLLLSDSGFYLCAWTLDREETQYFGPGTRLLVL.

The genes are TRBV16 and TRBJ1-2; D is unclear. The CDR3 is 13 amino acids. Trimming cost V 6 bases and J 4 bases, with 12 bases left between them. Germline-derived CDR1 and CDR2 are KGHSY and FQNENV. For the CDR3, the DNA is TGTGCCAGCAGTCCGGACGGAGGCTATGGCTACACCTTC. Residues: CASSPDGGYGYTF.

This rearrangement joins TRBV4-1 to TRBJ2-2; a weak D match, TRBD2 (5 bases). The CDR3 is made up of 15 amino acids. Germline lookup yields CDR1 MGHRA and CDR2 YSYEKL. The V end lost 1 base, the J end lost 4 bases, and 10 bases lay between the germline ends. The CDR3 nucleotides are TGCGCCAGCAGCCAAGCCGGGGTACGCACCGGGGAGCTGTTTTTT. Translation gives CASSQAGVRTGELFF.

As to this clone: An end of the junction differs from the germline gene, which may be a read error. V is TRBV6-1 and J is TRBJ2-7; 10 bases align to TRBD2. This CDR3 contains 15 residues. Germline CDR1 MNHNS, CDR2 SASEGT. In DNA, the CDR3 is TGTGCCAGCAGTGAAGAAGGGACTAGCGCCTACGAGCAGCACTTC. Translating it yields CASSEEGTSAYEQHF.

This chain joins TRBV6-1 and TRBJ2-3, with D possibly TRBD1 on 6 matching bases. CDR3 size: 15 residues. Germline V gene sequence: CDR1 MNHNS, CDR2 SASEGT. V was trimmed by 6 bases and J by 2 bases, leaving 15 bases between them. The CDR3 region has the DNA TGTGCCAGCAGACATAGACAGGATTACACAGATACGCAGTATTTT. It specifies CASRHRQDYTDTQYF.

This sequence joins TRBV9 and TRBJ2-5; D may be TRBD1 (6 bases). Germline CDR1 is SGDLS and CDR2 is YYNGEE. The CDR3 is 14 residues long. The V end was cut by 3 bases, the J end by 1 base, with 10 bases between. The CDR3 sequence: CASSAHRAQETQYF. DNA of the CDR3: TGTGCCAGCAGCGCTCACAGGGCCCAAGAGACCCAGTACTTC.

The chain joins TRBV2 to TRBJ2-1; D is undetermined. The ends were cut back, 7 bases at V and 7 bases at J, with 14 bases in the middle. Germline V CDR1 and CDR2: SNHLY, FYNNEI. This CDR3 comprises 13 residues. The DNA of the CDR3 is TGTGCCAGCACCGAGACTCCGGGTAATGAGCAGTTCTTC. It codes for CASTETPGNEQFF.

J is TRBJ1-2 and V is TRBV5-8; no clear D gene. V was pared by 1 base and J by 3 bases, with 13 bases between. CDR3 length: 15 amino acids. In germline, CDR1 is SGHTS, CDR2 YDEGEE. The CDR3: CASSLKLTLHYGYTF. The DNA for the CDR3 is TGTGCCAGCAGCTTGAAACTCACGCTTCACTATGGCTACACCTTC.

The V and J genes are TRBV5-4 and TRBJ2-2; TRBD2 aligns across 15 bases. The CDR3 runs to 18 residues. Trimming removed 5 bases from V and 3 bases from J; junction bases left unmatched: 8. Looked up from germline, CDR1 is SGHNT and CDR2 is YYREEE (reference sequence). CDR3 sequence: CASSSGLAGGPDTGELFF. The CDR3 nucleotides read TGTGCCAGCAGTTCTGGACTAGCGGGGGGGCCCGACACCGGGGAGCTGTTTTTT. The full variable domain, in which reference TRBV5-4 and TRBJ2-2 provide the parts outside the CDR3, is ETGVTQSPTHLIKTRGQQVTLRCSSQSGHNTVSWYQQALGQGPQFIFQYYREEENGRGNFPPRFSGLQFPNYSSELNVNALELDDSALYLCASSSGLAGGPDTGELFFGEGSRLTVL.

The chain links TRBV19 to TRBJ2-7; 11 positions match TRBD1. Germline trimming cut 8 bases from V and 0 bases from J; bases unmatched to any gene: 6. The germline gives CDR1 LNHDA, CDR2 SQIVND (reference sequence). CDR3 length: 15 residues. The DNA of the CDR3 is TGTGCCAGTGGGGGACAGGGGGGAACCTCCTACGAGCAGTACTTC. Protein product: CASGGQGGTSYEQYF.

V gene TRBV27 combines with J gene TRBJ2-5; 9 bases map to TRBD2. The CDR3 runs to 15 residues. Germline values: CDR1 MNHEY, CDR2 SMNVEV (reference sequence). Unmatched junction bases numbered 9, after V lost 5 bases and J lost 5 bases. CDR3 in DNA: TGTGCCAGCAGTCCCATCGCGGGGGGGGCGGAGACCCAGTACTTC. The encoded protein is CASSPIAGGAETQYF.

V gene TRBV10-3 combines with J gene TRBJ1-5, with a weak D call TRBD1 (6 bases). CDR1 is ENHRY, CDR2 SYGVKD, per germline. The CDR3 runs 15 residues. V lost 6 bases and J 5 bases, leaving 17 bases between the germline ends. DNA for the CDR3: TGTGCCATCAGCCCCGACAGGTCCCCCCATCAGCCCCAGCATTTT. Its translation: CAISPDRSPHQPQHF.

V usage is TRBV4-1 and J usage is TRBJ2-7, with a tentative D call TRBD1 (5 bases). This CDR3 is built from 15 residues. Per the germline V gene, CDR1 is MGHRA and CDR2 is YSYEKL. Trimming removed 1 base at V and 3 bases at J, with 13 bases between. The CDR3 reads CASSQGDTGVYEQYF. The CDR3 DNA sequence: TGCGCCAGCAGCCAAGGAGATACAGGTGTCTACGAGCAGTACTTC.

This sequence joins TRBV7-8 and TRBJ2-5; weak D call: TRBD1 (6 bases). Germline CDR1 is SGHVS and CDR2 is FQNEAQ. V lost 1 base and J lost 4, with 16 bases in between. There are 16 residues in the CDR3. CDR3 in DNA: TGTGCCAGCAGCTTAGACAGGGTAGAATTTGGAGAGACCCAGTACTTC. This gives the protein CASSLDRVEFGETQYF.

This clone was found once. V and J are TRBV5-1 and TRBJ2-5; no clear D. Per germline, CDR1 SGHRS and CDR2 YFSETQ. V was pared by 2 bases and J by 2 bases, with 4 bases between. This CDR3 region has 12 residues. CDR3 coding DNA: TGCGCCAGCAGCTTTTCACAAGAGACCCAGTACTTC. Its protein product is CASSFSQETQYF.

The genes are TRBV18 and TRBJ2-3, with D possibly matching TRBD1 (5 bases). CDR3 length: 15 amino acids. Germline V gene data show CDR1 as KGHSH and CDR2 as LQKENI. The V end lost 5 bases, the J end lost 0 bases, and 12 bases lay between the germline ends. CDR3 DNA: TGTGCCAGCTCAGGAACAGGTTCGAGCACAGATACGCAGTATTTT. Its translation is CASSGTGSSTDTQYF.

The chain joins TRBV5-6 to TRBJ2-7; 13 bases are shared with TRBD2. The V segment lost 4 bases and the J segment 0 bases; nucleotides outside the gene matches: 4. The CDR3 length is 16 residues. Germline-derived CDR1 and CDR2 are SGHDT and YYEEEE. The CDR3 is CASSEGLAGTSYEQYF. The CDR3 DNA reads TGTGCCAGCAGCGAGGGACTAGCGGGGACCTCCTACGAGCAGTACTTC.

This clone appeared a single time. The CDR3 spells CASSTGPRFDGYTF. The DNA for the CDR3 is TGTGCCAGTAGTACAGGGCCCCGTTTTGATGGCTACACCTTC. V usage is TRBV19 and J usage is TRBJ1-2, with D tentatively TRBD1 (5 bases). CDR1 is LNHDA and CDR2 is SQIVND in the germline V gene (reference sequence). With 4 bases removed from V and 6 bases from J, the gap between germline ends came to 15 bases. The CDR3 has 14 amino acids.

V gene TRBV6-5 combines with J gene TRBJ2-3, with 11 bases fitting TRBD1. CDR3 length equals 15 residues. The V gene end was trimmed by 5 bases and the J gene end by 7 bases; junction bases not matched to a gene: 8. The germline CDR1 and CDR2 sequences are MNHEY and SVGAGI. Here the CDR3 reads CASSSRDRGFNTQYF. In DNA form, the CDR3 reads TGTGCCAGCAGTAGCCGGGACAGGGGGTTTAATACGCAGTATTTT.

This sequence joins TRBV12-5 and TRBJ2-1, with D possibly TRBD2 on 6 matching bases. The CDR3 is 16 amino acids. The V end was cut by 5 bases, the J end by 4 bases, with 18 bases between. CDR1 LGHNT and CDR2 FRNRAP come from the germline V gene. In DNA form, the CDR3 reads TGTGCTAGTGGTCTGCCATATAGCGGAGGATACAATGAGCAGTTCTTC. Amino acid sequence: CASGLPYSGGYNEQFF.

CDR3 region: CASSNPGLAGTETQYF. The CDR3, as DNA: TGTGCCAGCAGCAATCCGGGACTAGCGGGTACGGAGACCCAGTACTTC. The chain recombines TRBV11-2 with TRBJ2-5; 12 positions match TRBD2. The CDR3 has 16 amino acids. The V gene end was trimmed by 5 bases and the J gene end by 5 bases; junction bases not matched to a gene: 9. Germline CDR1 reads SGHAT; CDR2 reads FQNNGV.

DNA for the CDR3: TGTGCCAGCAGCCCCGGACAGAACTATAATTCACCCCTCCACTTT. The encoded protein is CASSPGQNYNSPLHF. The chain has TRBV27 and TRBJ1-6, with TRBD1 as a possible D gene (6 bases). V shed 6 bases and J shed 3 bases, with 12 bases lying between them. Germline-derived CDR1 and CDR2 are MNHEY and SMNVEV (reference sequence). This CDR3 is 15 amino acids long.

This clone has more than one count but fewer than ten. The chain recombines TRBV30 with TRBJ1-3; 8 bases align to TRBD1. Trimming at V came to 8 bases and at J to 1 base, leaving 4 bases not matched to a gene. The CDR3 extends over 13 amino acids. CDR1 GTSNPN and CDR2 SVGIG come from the germline V gene (reference sequence). CDR3 residues: CAGDRGSGNTIYF. DNA of the CDR3: TGTGCCGGCGACAGGGGATCTGGAAACACCATATATTTT.

The V call is TRBV15, the J call TRBJ1-2, with TRBD1 matching 7 bases. The CDR3 is 17 residues long. Germline-derived CDR1 and CDR2 are LNHNV and YYDKDF (reference sequence). Germline trimming cut 0 bases from V and 2 bases from J; bases unmatched to any gene: 9. Written as DNA, the CDR3 is TGTGCCACCAGCAGAGATTTAGGGACAGCTCTAAACTATGGCTACACCTTC. It codes for CATSRDLGTALNYGYTF. Together with reference TRBV15 and TRBJ1-2, the CDR3 gives the full variable domain: DAMVIQNPRYQVTQFGKPVTLSCSQTLNHNVMYWYQQKSSQAPKLLFHYYDKDFNNEADTPDNFQSRRPNTSFCFLDIRSPGLGDTAMYLCATSRDLGTALNYGYTFGSGTRLTVV.